The 3 T cell receptor beta chains below come from one sample, sequenced in a study of shared clonotypes between healthy human individuals. CD8 cells regarded as naive lacked CD45RO, were positively chosen for CCR7, and omitted terminally differentiated effector memory CD45RA+ cells. TCRdb keeps only in-frame clones here, not all; method: immunoSEQ multiplex PCR. The data show more than 2 million clones, 90% to 95% seen once. Sequences were obtained from naive CD8+ T cells from PBMCs. These receptors were collected from a man younger than 35 in good health. Some clones in this sample may be carry-over from other donors' samples.

A few counts support this clone. The chain is built from TRBV6-6 and TRBJ1-4; D call uncertain. The V gene lost 6 bases and the J gene lost 6 bases, with 17 bases spanning the gap. The CDR3 length is 15 residues. The V gene's germline CDR1 is MNHNY and CDR2 SVGAGI (reference sequence). The CDR3 bases are TGTGCCAGCAGCCCGACTCGCCCCGGGGATGAAAAACTGTTTTTT. It encodes CASSPTRPGDEKLFF.

The V gene is TRBV7-9, the J gene TRBJ2-7, with D uncertain. This CDR3 contains 15 residues. Trimming removed 1 base at V and 5 bases at J, with 15 bases between. Per the germline V gene, CDR1 is SEHNR and CDR2 is FQNEAQ (reference sequence). CDR3 nucleotide sequence: TGTGCCAGCAGCTTAGAAATCCGGGCGATGGACGAGCAGTACTTC. This encodes CASSLEIRAMDEQYF.

The rearrangement uses TRBV7-9 and TRBJ1-2; 10 positions agree with TRBD1. J lost 4 bases, V lost 5 bases, and 7 bases had no gene match. CDR1 is SEHNR, CDR2 FQNEAQ, per germline (reference sequence). This CDR3 is built from 15 residues. The CDR3 spells CASSPPGQGFYGYTF. The DNA for the CDR3 is TGTGCCAGCAGCCCACCGGGACAGGGGTTCTATGGCTACACCTTC.